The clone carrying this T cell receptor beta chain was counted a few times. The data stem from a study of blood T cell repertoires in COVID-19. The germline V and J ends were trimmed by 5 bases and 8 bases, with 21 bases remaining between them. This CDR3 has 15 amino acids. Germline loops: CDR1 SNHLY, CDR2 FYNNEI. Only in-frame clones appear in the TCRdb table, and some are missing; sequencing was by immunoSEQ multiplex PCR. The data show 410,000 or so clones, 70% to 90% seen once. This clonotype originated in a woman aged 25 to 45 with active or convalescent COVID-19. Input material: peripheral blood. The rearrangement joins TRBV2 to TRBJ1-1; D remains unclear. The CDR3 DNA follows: TGTGCCAGCAGTTTTGACGCCACTGCTACAGTGGAAGCTTTCTTT. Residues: CASSFDATATVEAFF.